This T cell receptor (beta chain) was sequenced during a study of blood T cells in healthy people across ages. For the second PCR, which ran for about 7 to 12 cycles, a sample-barcoded 5' primer and a J-beta primer mix were used. From the 5' RACE reads, TCRdb called clonotypes with MiXCR, one entry per CDR3 protein. The table includes roughly 1.7 million distinct CDR3 sequences, around 35% detected once. This clonotype was seen once. Its antigen is undetermined. At one end the junction does not follow the germline gene, possibly because of a read error. CDR3 length equals 17 residues. Germline CDR1 reads SEHNR; CDR2 reads FQNEAQ (reference sequence). Study findings and constraints: Not knowing donor CMV status may have confounded expanded clonotype changes.

The sequenced sample consisted of blood. The chain is built from TRBV7-9 and TRBJ2-5; 7 nucleotides line up with TRBD2. The sequence was collected from a woman aged 25 to 45 in good health. CDR3 amino acids: CAGSPLGTKTAGETQYF. In DNA form, the CDR3 reads TGTGCCGGCAGCCCCCTAGGGACTAAAACGGCCGGTGAGACCCAGTACTTC.